The 19 T cell receptor beta chains below all came from one sample that was sequenced in a study of identical twins. In TCRdb, the 5' RACE reads were re-called with MiXCR into one record per CDR3 protein. This sample has approximately 670,000 distinct CDR3 sequences, with approximately 6.1% found just once. The specimen was naive T cells sorted from blood. All receptors come from a young man in good health.

Only a few counts were recorded for this clonotype. The rearrangement uses TRBV15 and TRBJ2-5, with D perhaps matching TRBD2 (6 bases). CDR1 is LNHNV, CDR2 YYDKDF, per germline (reference sequence). V lost 1 base and J lost 5, with 11 bases in between. This CDR3 comprises 14 residues. This CDR3 is CATSRAAGRETQYF. CDR3 DNA sequence: TGTGCCACCAGCAGAGCGGCGGGGAGGGAGACCCAGTACTTC.

The rearrangement joins TRBV6-6 to TRBJ1-2; no firm D call. This CDR3 comprises 13 residues. Germline V CDR1 and CDR2: MNHNY, SVGAGI (reference sequence). V lost 8 bases, J lost 0 bases, and 10 bases lay in between. The CDR3 sequence is CASRQLTNYGYTF. CDR3 nucleotide sequence: TGTGCCAGCCGGCAACTAACTAACTATGGCTACACCTTC.

This clonotype was seen only a few times. The V gene is TRBV4-1, the J gene TRBJ1-1; tentative D call: TRBD1 (5 bases). The V and J ends lost 4 bases and 4 bases respectively, with 13 bases between them. Germline CDR1 is MGHRA and CDR2 is YSYEKL. The CDR3 loop spans 14 amino acids. The CDR3 region has the DNA TGCGCCAGCAGCCGGTTTAATGGGGGCACTGAAGCTTTCTTT. Amino acid sequence: CASSRFNGGTEAFF.

For the CDR3, the DNA is TGTGCCAGCAGCTTAGAGCCCCCGGGACAGGGGTTGAGCGAGCAGTACTTC. Protein sequence: CASSLEPPGQGLSEQYF. The rearrangement uses TRBV7-3 and TRBJ2-7; TRBD1 agrees at 10 bases. V was clipped by 2 bases and J by 6 bases; unmatched bases: 13. This CDR3 is built from 17 residues. In germline, CDR1 is SGHTA, CDR2 FQGTGA.

As concerns this clonotype: Since the CDR3 does not end with the conserved phenylalanine or tryptophan, this likely comes from a read error. The chain combines TRBV5-1 with TRBJ2-1, with 12 bases aligning to TRBD2. Germline assignment: CDR1 SGHRS and CDR2 YFSETQ. V lost 4 bases and J lost 8; bases outside the gene matches: 10. The length of the CDR3 is 16 residues. CDR3 nucleotides: TGCGCCAGCAGCCCTACTCTAGCGGGAGGGGCACATGAGCAGTTCCTC. Residues: CASSPTLAGGAHEQFL.

The table lists this clonotype with many counts. The chain employs TRBV15 and TRBJ2-2, with D unclear. V lost 2 bases, J lost 14 bases, and 6 bases lay in between. The CDR3 contains 10 residues. Germline lookup yields CDR1 LNHNV and CDR2 YYDKDF (reference sequence). For the CDR3, the DNA is TGTGCCACCAGCAGATCGGACCTGTTTTTT. Its protein is CATSRSDLFF.

The CDR3, as DNA: TGTGCCAGCTCACCCAGGAACGTGAACACTGAAGCTTTCTTT. Translating gives CASSPRNVNTEAFF. The chain carries TRBV18 and TRBJ1-1; D uncertain. The V end lost 3 bases, the J end lost 0 bases, and 8 bases lay between the germline ends. The CDR3 is 14 amino acids. CDR1 is KGHSH and CDR2 is LQKENI in the germline V gene. The variable domain in full, completed from reference TRBV18 and TRBJ1-1, reads NAGVMQNPRHLVRRRGQEARLRCSPMKGHSHVYWYRQLPEEGLKFMVYLQKENIIDESGMPKERFSAEFPKEGPSILRIQQVVRGDSAAYFCASSPRNVNTEAFFGQGTRLTVV.

Many counts were recorded for this clonotype. The rearrangement links TRBV9 to TRBJ2-2; TRBD2 might be the D (6 bases). Germline-derived CDR1 and CDR2 are SGDLS and YYNGEE. This CDR3 has 15 amino acids. V gave up 0 bases and J gave up 5 bases, with 11 bases separating them. The DNA of the CDR3 is TGTGCCAGCAGCGTAGGTGGAGGAGGGACCGGGGAGCTGTTTTTT. It encodes CASSVGGGGTGELFF.

This clonotype appeared a few times. The J gene is TRBJ2-1, the V gene TRBV15, with 10 bases fitting TRBD2. The trim removed 0 bases at V and 9 bases at J, leaving 8 bases unmatched. The CDR3 covers 16 residues. CDR1 is LNHNV, CDR2 YYDKDF, per germline (reference sequence). The CDR3 loop is CATSRDVSGRAAEQFF. In DNA form, the CDR3 reads TGTGCCACCAGCAGAGATGTAAGCGGGAGGGCCGCTGAGCAGTTCTTC. Complete variable domain (other parts from reference TRBV15 and TRBJ2-1): DAMVIQNPRYQVTQFGKPVTLSCSQTLNHNVMYWYQQKSSQAPKLLFHYYDKDFNNEADTPDNFQSRRPNTSFCFLDIRSPGLGDTAMYLCATSRDVSGRAAEQFFGPGTRLTVL.

This rearrangement joins TRBV15 to TRBJ2-1; 11 positions agree with TRBD2. This CDR3 comprises 17 residues. The germline gives CDR1 LNHNV, CDR2 YYDKDF (reference sequence). Unmatched junction bases numbered 12, after V lost 1 base and J lost 10 bases. This CDR3 reads CATSRVLTSGRTGEQFF. CDR3 DNA: TGTGCCACCAGCAGAGTCCTAACTAGCGGGAGAACGGGAGAGCAGTTCTTC.

This clonotype was seen more than once but under ten times. The V gene is TRBV14, the J gene TRBJ2-6; D remains ambiguous. Trimming removed 1 base from V and 4 bases from J, with 14 bases in between. The CDR3 runs to 17 residues. Germline V lookup: CDR1 SGHDN, CDR2 FVKESK. For the CDR3, the DNA is TGTGCCAGCAGCCAAGGTCCCGTCCAGACCGGGGCCAACGTCCTGACTTTC. The encoded protein is CASSQGPVQTGANVLTF.

This clonotype was counted between two and nine times. The chain joins TRBV6-2 or TRBV6-3 to TRBJ1-1; tentative D call: TRBD1 (6 bases). CDR1 is MNHEY, CDR2 SVGEGT, per germline. Deletions cut 2 bases from V and 7 bases from J, with 8 bases between. This CDR3 has 12 amino acids. In DNA form, the CDR3 reads TGTGCCAGCAGTTACAGGGGGATTGAAGCTTTCTTT. Its translation is CASSYRGIEAFF.

This clonotype was detected many times. V gene TRBV5-1 combines with J gene TRBJ2-3, with D possibly being TRBD2 (5 bases). This CDR3 has 14 residues. Trimming removed 0 bases from V and 4 bases from J, with 9 bases in between. Per germline, CDR1 SGHRS and CDR2 YFSETQ. The CDR3 region is CASSLEGLPDTQYF. In DNA, the CDR3 is TGCGCCAGCAGCTTGGAAGGACTCCCAGATACGCAGTATTTT.

This clonotype was seen repeatedly, ten times or more. This chain joins TRBV5-1 and TRBJ2-1; D call uncertain. The CDR3 is 11 residues long. The germline CDR1 and CDR2 sequences are SGHRS and YFSETQ. The V and J ends lost 9 bases and 6 bases respectively, with 10 bases between them. The CDR3 DNA is TGCGCCACCTCGACGGGCAATGAGCAGTTCTTC. Encoded protein: CATSTGNEQFF.

The rearrangement joins TRBV5-4 to TRBJ1-5; D gene uncertain. Germline V lookup: CDR1 SGHNT, CDR2 YYREEE (reference sequence). The CDR3 totals 12 residues. V lost 5 bases to trimming and J lost 5 bases, with 8 bases between them. The CDR3 here is CASSSDHQPQHF. CDR3 sequence (DNA): TGTGCCAGCAGTTCGGATCATCAGCCCCAGCATTTT.

This clonotype occurred many times. The chain carries TRBV20-1 and TRBJ2-1; 10 bases align to TRBD2. The length of the CDR3 is 11 residues. V trimming: 6 bases; J trimming: 9 bases; junction bases outside the gene matches: 2. Germline CDR1 DFQATT, CDR2 SNEGSKA (reference sequence). CDR3 bases: TGCAGTGCACTAGCGGGGAGTGAGCAGTTCTTC. Translation: CSALAGSEQFF.

This clonotype was detected many times. The chain joins TRBV6-5 to TRBJ1-2; 7 bases are a match to TRBD1. This CDR3 has 14 amino acids. J gave up 5 bases and V 0 bases, and 3 bases lay outside the gene matches. The germline CDR1 and CDR2 sequences are MNHEY and SVGAGI. CDR3 loop: CASSYSQGGYGYTF. The CDR3 DNA is TGTGCCAGCAGTTACTCTCAGGGGGGTTATGGCTACACCTTC.

This clonotype was seen a few times. The gene calls are TRBV20-1 and TRBJ2-1; TRBD2 matches 15 bases. The J segment lost 2 bases and the V segment lost 1 base, leaving 9 bases of the junction unmatched. The CDR3 runs 19 residues. The germline V gene has CDR1 DFQATT and CDR2 SNEGSKA (reference sequence). CDR3 sequence (DNA): TGCAGTGCTAGAGGAGAACCGGGACTAGCGGGAGGAACCTACAATGAGCAGTTCTTC. It translates to CSARGEPGLAGGTYNEQFF.

In its sample, this clonotype was seen a few times. V usage is TRBV5-1 and J usage is TRBJ2-1; D might be TRBD1 (6 bases). The ends were cut back, 7 bases at V and 5 bases at J, with 22 bases in the middle. The CDR3 extends over 16 amino acids. Germline V gene sequence: CDR1 SGHRS, CDR2 YFSETQ. CDR3 DNA: TGCGCCAGCCTAAGGGATTGGACAGTCCCCAACAATGAGCAGTTCTTC. Protein sequence: CASLRDWTVPNNEQFF.